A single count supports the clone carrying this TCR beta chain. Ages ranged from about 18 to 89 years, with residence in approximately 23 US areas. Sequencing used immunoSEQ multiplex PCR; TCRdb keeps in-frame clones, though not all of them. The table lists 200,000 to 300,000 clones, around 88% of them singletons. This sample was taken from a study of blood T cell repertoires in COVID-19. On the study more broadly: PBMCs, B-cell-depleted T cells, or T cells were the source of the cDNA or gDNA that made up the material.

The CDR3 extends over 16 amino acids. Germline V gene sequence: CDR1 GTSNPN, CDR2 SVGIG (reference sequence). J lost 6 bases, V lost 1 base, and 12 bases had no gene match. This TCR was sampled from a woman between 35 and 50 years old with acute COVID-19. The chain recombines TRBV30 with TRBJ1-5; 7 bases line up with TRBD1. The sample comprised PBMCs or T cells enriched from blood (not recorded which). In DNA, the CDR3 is TGTGCCTGGAGTGAGGGGGCAGGGGGTGGTAGTCAGCCCCAGCATTTT. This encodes CAWSEGAGGGSQPQHF.